Included here is one T cell receptor beta chain sequence, with context. The antigen is undetermined. These data come from a study of blood T cells in healthy people across ages. For the second PCR, which ran for about 6 to 12 cycles, a sample-barcoded 5' primer and a J-beta primer mix were used. Every single cDNA molecule received a tag from a template-switch adaptor with 12 random nucleotides. TCRdb re-analysed the 5' RACE reads in MiXCR, keeping a single row per CDR3 protein. Among about 540,000 distinct CDR3 sequences, 24% were seen once, and the ten largest hold 8.7%. General study findings and limits: CMV infection status of these donors was not known.

Per the germline V gene, CDR1 is SGHAT and CDR2 is FQNNGV. The V end lost 8 bases, the J end lost 0 bases, and 12 bases lay between the germline ends. There are 14 residues in the CDR3. The same data also contributed to another study, on T cells of mothers and their children. That work contributes: Donation involved three healthy Caucasian mothers and the six children that they had. The yield was over 8 million TCR beta CDR3 reads from each mother and approximately 3.1 million from each child.

Sequencing was performed on blood. The rearrangement links TRBV11-2 to TRBJ2-3; D is possibly TRBD1 (5 bases). This sequence originates from a boy aged 5-17 years in good health. The CDR3 spells CASAVPGSTDTQYF. The CDR3 coding sequence is TGTGCCAGCGCCGTGCCAGGGAGCACAGATACGCAGTATTTT.